Following are 15 T cell receptor beta chains from one sample sequenced in a study of blood T cell repertoires in COVID-19 (dated by TCRdb to 2018 to 2021). The library was built by means of the immunoSEQ multiplex PCR assay. The source is immuneACCESS, and TCRdb retained only in-frame sequences with V and J called. Part of the clones is not carried over; for the studies checked, unresolved V genes explain less than half of this, and the remainder is unexplained. This sample gives some 340,000 clones in total; 83% of them show up just once. Under 3% of the sample is held by the ten biggest clonotypes. The sample was peripheral blood. Every receptor here comes from a man aged 25 to 40 with active or convalescent COVID-19.

A few counts support this clone. The sample has other DNA sequences that encode this CDR3 too. This chain uses TRBV4-3 with TRBJ1-2; TRBD1 matches at 8 bases. From germline, CDR1 is LGHNA and CDR2 YSLEER. CDR3 length: 13 residues. V lost 3 bases, J lost 5 bases, and 2 bases stayed unmatched. CDR3 bases: TGCGCCAGCAGCCAGGGGACAGGATATGGCTACACCTTC. Its protein is CASSQGTGYGYTF.

The chain links TRBV4-2 to TRBJ2-5; D is unresolved. This CDR3 is built from 14 residues. V lost 0 bases and J lost 5, with 10 bases in between. Germline V gene sequence: CDR1 LGHNA, CDR2 YNFKEQ. CDR3 sequence: CASSQEVVSETQYF. In nucleotides, the CDR3 is TGTGCCAGCAGCCAAGAGGTGGTGAGTGAGACCCAGTACTTC.

V is TRBV2 and J is TRBJ1-1; a possible D gene is TRBD1 (5 bases). CDR1 and CDR2 (germline): SNHLY, FYNNEI. Deletions cut 3 bases from V and 7 bases from J, with 21 bases between. The length of the CDR3 is 16 residues. The DNA for the CDR3 is TGTGCCAGCAGTGATCGGGGGTCGGGCGGCCGACGTGAAGCTTTCTTT. Encoded protein: CASSDRGSGGRREAFF. Combining the CDR3 with reference TRBV2 and TRBJ1-1 gives the whole variable domain EPEVTQTPSHQVTQMGQEVILRCVPISNHLYFYWYRQILGQKVEFLVSFYNNEISEKSEIFDDQFSVERPDGSNFTLKIRSTKLEDSAMYFCASSDRGSGGRREAFFGQGTRLTVV.

This chain uses TRBV14 with TRBJ1-2; D ambiguous. CDR3 length equals 12 residues. The V end was cut by 5 bases, the J end by 3 bases, with 7 bases between. Germline CDR1 and CDR2: SGHDN and FVKESK. In DNA, the CDR3 is TGTGCCAGCAGCGAGATAGACTATGGCTACACCTTC. This translates into CASSEIDYGYTF.

This clone was seen a handful of times. The rearrangement joins TRBV4-2 to TRBJ1-5; D is uncertain. The V gene's germline CDR1 is LGHNA and CDR2 YNFKEQ. V lost 1 base and J 4 bases, leaving 11 bases between the germline ends. There are 15 residues in the CDR3. Here the CDR3 reads CASSQGSGENQPQHF. The CDR3, as DNA: TGTGCCAGCAGCCAAGGGAGCGGGGAAAATCAGCCCCAGCATTTT.

The V and J genes are TRBV11-3 and TRBJ1-3, with no clear D. The CDR3 runs to 13 residues. Trimming stripped 4 bases from V and 0 bases from J, with 4 bases between. CDR1 is SGHNT and CDR2 is YENEEA in the germline V gene. The DNA of the CDR3 is TGTGCCAGCAGCTCTTCCTCTGGAAACACCATATATTTT. This gives the protein CASSSSSGNTIYF. The variable domain in full, with the rest retrieved from reference TRBV11-3 and TRBJ1-3, is EAGVVQSPRYKIIEKKQPVAFWCNPISGHNTLYWYLQNLGQGPELLIRYENEEAVDDSQLPKDRFSAERLKGVDSTLKIQPAELGDSAVYLCASSSSSGNTIYFGEGSWLTVV.

The rearrangement uses TRBV27 and TRBJ1-2; 7 bases are shared with TRBD1. In germline, CDR1 is MNHEY, CDR2 SMNVEV (reference sequence). Trimming took 6 bases from V and 5 from J; bases not matched to a gene: 9. This CDR3 has 14 residues. The CDR3 reads CASRTSTGKYGYTF. In DNA form, the CDR3 reads TGTGCCAGCAGAACATCGACAGGGAAGTATGGCTACACCTTC.

This clone was found once. J is TRBJ2-7 and V is TRBV30; D is undetermined. Germline V CDR1 and CDR2: GTSNPN, SVGIG (reference sequence). The CDR3 has 15 residues. V shed 0 bases and J shed 2 bases, with 14 bases lying between them. The CDR3 DNA reads as TGTGCCTGGAGTGTACTACGAGGATCCCCCTACGAGCAGTACTTC. Encoded protein: CAWSVLRGSPYEQYF.

The chain links TRBV7-8 to TRBJ1-2, with D maybe TRBD1 (5 bases). The V and J ends lost 4 bases and 2 bases respectively, with 14 bases between them. The CDR3 is made up of 15 amino acids. Per the germline V gene, CDR1 is SGHVS and CDR2 is FQNEAQ. CDR3 protein: CASSYGTAGNYGYTF. The DNA for the CDR3 is TGTGCCAGCAGCTACGGGACTGCAGGCAACTATGGCTACACCTTC.

The chain has TRBV3-1 (or the pseudogene TRBV3-2) and TRBJ1-6; TRBD1 agrees at 9 bases. CDR1 LGHDT and CDR2 YNNKEL come from the germline V gene (reference sequence). The CDR3 is 15 amino acids. The trim removed 2 bases at V and 10 bases at J, leaving 6 bases unmatched. Here the CDR3 reads CASSQMGQGGSPLHF. In nucleotides, the CDR3 is TGTGCCAGCAGCCAAATGGGACAGGGTGGCTCACCCCTCCACTTT.

The V gene is TRBV4-1, the J gene TRBJ1-1; 8 nucleotides match TRBD1. CDR3 size: 15 residues. Germline CDR1 MGHRA, CDR2 YSYEKL. J gave up 4 bases and V 0 bases, and 4 bases lay outside the gene matches. The CDR3 DNA reads TGCGCCAGCAGCCAAGATGACAGGGGCCTCACTGAAGCTTTCTTT. The encoded protein is CASSQDDRGLTEAFF.

This clone was recorded only once. The genes are TRBV6-5 and TRBJ1-1; 7 nucleotides match TRBD1. Germline CDR1 MNHEY, CDR2 SVGAGI. With V trimmed by 3 bases and J by 11 bases, 12 bases remained unmatched. The CDR3 covers 14 residues. The DNA of the CDR3 is TGTGCCAGCAGTTATGATCCCTCCTCAGGGGGGGCTTTCTTT. Its protein is CASSYDPSSGGAFF.

As regards this clone: One end of the junction varies from germline; a read error may be responsible. The chain couples TRBV18 to TRBJ2-5; TRBD2 is a possible D gene (6 bases). The germline V gene has CDR1 KGHSH and CDR2 LQKENI. This CDR3 is built from 15 residues. The CDR3 loop reads CASSPSYREQGTQYF. CDR3 nucleotide sequence: TGTGCCAGCTCACCAAGCTATCGGGAGCAAGGGACCCAGTACTTC.

The chain recombines TRBV5-1 with TRBJ2-2; D may be TRBD2 (6 bases). The CDR3 is 14 amino acids. V was cut by 9 bases and J by 6 bases, with 18 bases left in between. Germline V gene lookup returns CDR1 SGHRS and CDR2 YFSETQ. The DNA for the CDR3 is TGCGCCACCGGAGGGTTGGGCCCGGCCGGGGAGCTGTTTTTT. Residues: CATGGLGPAGELFF.

This chain connects TRBV19 to TRBJ2-1; 7 bases map to TRBD2. There are 14 residues in the CDR3. V lost 6 bases, J lost 1 base, and 3 bases stayed unmatched. Germline lookup yields CDR1 LNHDA and CDR2 SQIVND (reference sequence). In DNA form, the CDR3 reads TGTGCCAGTAGCGGGGGGAGGTCCTACAATGAGCAGTTCTTC. This encodes CASSGGRSYNEQFF.